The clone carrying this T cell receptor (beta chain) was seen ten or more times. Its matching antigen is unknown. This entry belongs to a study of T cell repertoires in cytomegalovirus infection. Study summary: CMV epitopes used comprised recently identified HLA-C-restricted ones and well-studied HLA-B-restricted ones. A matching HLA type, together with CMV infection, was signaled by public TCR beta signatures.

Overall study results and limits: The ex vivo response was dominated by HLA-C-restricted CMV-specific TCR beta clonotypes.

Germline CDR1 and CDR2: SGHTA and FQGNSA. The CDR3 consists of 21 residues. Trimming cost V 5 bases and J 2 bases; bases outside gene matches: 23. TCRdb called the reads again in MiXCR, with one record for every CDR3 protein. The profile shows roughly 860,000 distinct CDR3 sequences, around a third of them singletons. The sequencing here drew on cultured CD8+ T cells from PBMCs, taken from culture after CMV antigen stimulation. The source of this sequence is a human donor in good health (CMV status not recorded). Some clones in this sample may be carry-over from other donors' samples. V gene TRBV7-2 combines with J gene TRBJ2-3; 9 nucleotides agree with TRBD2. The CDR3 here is CASSAPLGSGGLRLTTDTQYF. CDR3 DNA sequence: TGTGCCAGCAGCGCTCCCCTGGGTAGCGGGGGACTCCGCCTCACCACAGATACGCAGTATTTT. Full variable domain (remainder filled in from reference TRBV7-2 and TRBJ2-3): GAGVSQSPSNKVTEKGKDVELRCDPISGHTALYWYRQSLGQGLEFLIYFQGNSAPDKSGLPSDRFSAERTGGSVSTLTIQRTQQEDSAVYLCASSAPLGSGGLRLTTDTQYFGPGTRLTVL.